A single sample gave rise to the 7 T cell receptor beta chains below, sequenced in a study of beta chain features in type 1 diabetes. Since all of the isolated RNA was reverse transcribed, expressed TCRB transcripts were what got sequenced. The data were produced by immunoSEQ multiplex PCR, yet TCRdb's version contains in-frame clones alone and is incomplete. Of 810,000 or so clones listed, roughly a sixth are singletons. Sequenced sample: naive CD4+ T cells from blood. These receptors were taken from a woman aged 18-30 years in good health.

This sequence joins TRBV7-2 and TRBJ2-2; D unresolved. CDR3 length: 13 residues. The germline gives CDR1 SGHTA, CDR2 FQGNSA. V lost 1 base to trimming and J lost 3 bases, with 3 bases between them. The chain's CDR3 is CASSLGYTGELFF. CDR3 in DNA: TGTGCCAGCAGCTTAGGCTACACCGGGGAGCTGTTTTTT. Together with reference TRBV7-2 and TRBJ2-2, the CDR3 gives the full variable domain: GAGVSQSPSNKVTEKGKDVELRCDPISGHTALYWYRQSLGQGLEFLIYFQGNSAPDKSGLPSDRFSAERTGGSVSTLTIQRTQQEDSAVYLCASSLGYTGELFFGEGSRLTVL.

This clone was detected only a few times. The chain combines TRBV5-1 with TRBJ2-5, with 8 bases identical to TRBD1. Germline lookup yields CDR1 SGHRS and CDR2 YFSETQ. V lost 4 bases, J lost 5 bases, and 16 bases stayed unmatched. The CDR3 totals 17 residues. CDR3 protein: CASSLTGRQGRPETQYF. The CDR3 bases are TGCGCCAGCAGCCTGACGGGGAGACAGGGGCGTCCGGAGACCCAGTACTTC. The full variable domain, in which reference TRBV5-1 and TRBJ2-5 provide the parts outside the CDR3, is KAGVTQTPRYLIKTRGQQVTLSCSPISGHRSVSWYQQTPGQGLQFLFEYFSETQRNKGNFPGRFSGRQFSNSRSEMNVSTLELGDSALYLCASSLTGRQGRPETQYFGPGTRLLVL.

This clone was counted between two and nine times. In the same sample, other DNA sequences code for this CDR3. J is TRBJ2-5 and V is TRBV28; 10 bases map to TRBD1. Germline V gene sequence: CDR1 MDHEN, CDR2 SYDVKM. The CDR3 has 14 residues. The V segment lost 4 bases and the J segment 2 bases; nucleotides outside the gene matches: 1. CDR3 residues: CASSSGQGQETQYF. CDR3 coding DNA: TGTGCCAGCAGTTCGGGACAGGGGCAAGAGACCCAGTACTTC.

V usage is TRBV25-1 and J usage is TRBJ1-4, with 9 bases that match TRBD1. Germline lookup yields CDR1 MGHDK and CDR2 SYGVNS. The trim removed 6 bases at V and 7 bases at J, leaving 12 bases unmatched. This CDR3 contains 16 residues. The CDR3 reads CASSDINRGRGEKLFF. CDR3 nucleotides: TGTGCCAGCAGCGACATTAACAGGGGGCGCGGTGAAAAACTGTTTTTT.

This clone was seen a few times. The chain is built from TRBV19 and TRBJ2-5; D not resolved. V was pared by 4 bases and J by 1 base, with 7 bases between. The CDR3 totals 13 residues. Germline V gene data show CDR1 as LNHDA and CDR2 as SQIVND (reference sequence). CDR3 coding DNA: TGTGCCAGTAGTAGGGCCAGCCAAGAGACCCAGTACTTC. As protein: CASSRASQETQYF.

A remark on this clone: At one boundary the junction diverges from the germline segment, which might be a read error. The chain is built from TRBV28 and TRBJ2-7; the match to TRBD1 covers 11 bases. The CDR3 spans 12 residues. From germline, CDR1 is MDHEN and CDR2 SYDVKM. DNA for the CDR3: TGTGCCAGCAGTGGGACAGGGGGGACCGGTGACTTC. The encoded protein is CASSGTGGTGDF.

On this clone itself: The same CDR3 can be traced to other DNA sequences in this sample. J is TRBJ1-2 and V is TRBV20-1, with D possibly being TRBD1 (5 bases). V was shortened by 3 bases and J by 4 bases, with 6 bases between the two germline ends. Per the germline V gene, CDR1 is DFQATT and CDR2 is SNEGSKA (reference sequence). The CDR3 length is 11 residues. Here the CDR3 reads CSASRAYGYTF. Here the CDR3 DNA reads TGCAGTGCTAGCAGGGCCTATGGCTACACCTTC.